This T cell receptor (beta chain) emerged from a study of blood T cell repertoires in COVID-19 (TCRdb year 2020). Turning to the overall study: The collaborator samples originated in the United States, Italy and Spain and spanned the acute and convalescent phases of COVID-19. The prospective study material was composed of cDNA or gDNA derived from T cells, B-cell-depleted T cells, or PBMCs. The dataset comprised deeply sampled blood TCRbeta repertoires from subjects exposed to, actively infected with, or recovered from COVID-19. The repertoires were made available in a free public database intended to serve as a resource for research on the immune response to SARS-CoV-2. Samples came from the ongoing ImmuneRACE study (first 160 participants) plus 1,254 subjects from 6 global collaborators. The sample metadata nearly always contained a de-identified subject ID, COVID-19 status, age in years and sex. Where HLA class I and class II types were available, the types were taken from metadata supplied by the sample provider, not from assay-based typing. Overall results and qualifications from the work: The amount of clinical and demographic metadata varied by source and participant and was provided uncurated.

The CDR3 runs 14 amino acids, cysteine and phenylalanine included. CDR3 DNA only is kept here, 42 bases in frame from base 1. V is pared back by 3 bases and J by 5 bases, with 11 bases lying between the germline termini. In the germline V gene, CDR1 corresponds to SGHAT and CDR2 to FQNNGV. TCRbeta CDR3 regions were amplified from genomic DNA using the immunoSEQ Assay, a bias-controlled multiplex PCR. As for the original processing: The number of nucleated cells in each sample was estimated from the amplification of reference gene primers within the assay. To quantify the absolute abundance of each unique TCRbeta CDR3 rearrangement, sequence reads were collapsed and filtered. For each sample, productive Simpson clonality was calculated by taking the square root of Simpson's diversity index across productive rearrangements. TCRdb obtained this table from immuneACCESS and retained in-frame rearrangements with V and J assigned. These tables miss some clones; where compared with another copy, unresolved V genes account for less than half of the shortfall, and the remainder is unexplained. The DNA gave D and trimming, while V, J and clone size come from that table. This sample lists fewer than 250,000 clones; about 83% were detected once. The ten largest make up more than 4.5% of the sample.

As regards this clone: No cognate antigen has been identified for it. Nothing much larger sits one base from this clone, and base qualities are not available.

Participants in the prospective study were enrolled through a virtual design, were aged roughly 18 to 100 years, and lived in 24 United States geographic areas. To assign participants to cohorts, the prospective study relied on clinical history that participants themselves reported in a screening survey and a study questionnaire. Exposed participants had been in contact with someone with a PCR-confirmed or clinician-diagnosed COVID-19 case within 2 weeks of study entry. Mobile phlebotomists in the prospective study collected whole blood, serum and a nasopharyngeal or oropharyngeal swab from every participant. Additional blood draws and questionnaires over an approximately two-month period could optionally be provided by prospective study participants. Blood samples from the prospective study were shipped frozen or at room temperature prior to DNA extraction.

The V gene is TRBV11-2 and the J gene is TRBJ2-1; the D gene is possibly TRBD2, with 7 bases matching. The sequence was obtained from a woman in her fifties or sixties who had been exposed to COVID-19. The specimen sequenced was PBMCs or T cells enriched from blood (not recorded which). In nucleotide form, the sequence is TGTGCCAGCAGCTTGTGGGGGGGCCACAATGAGCAGTTCTTC. Its protein product is CASSLWGGHNEQFF.